This T cell receptor (beta chain) came from a study of human T cells and chemical hapten exposure (dated by TCRdb to the early 2020s). Regarding the study in general: For sensitization, 2% DPC in acetone was applied to an approximately 2 cm by approximately 2 cm area of upper inner arm skin. Patch testing on the upper back used Finn chambers containing 0.01% DPC, with scoring done after 6 days according to International Contact Dermatitis Research Group standards. Blood was sampled from patients pre-sensitization (week 0) and at 2, 6 and about 24 weeks after DPC sensitization. Alopecia areata with under or over 50% scalp involvement, alopecia totalis and alopecia universalis were represented in the patient cohort, which was mostly female. Libraries were pooled for sequencing, and per-sample TCR yields varied mainly because of small differences in library volumes within the pool. Throughout the roughly 23-week study period, patients were also given weekly therapeutic DPC doses on the scalp. In alopecia patients, the study followed how the peripheral blood TCR repertoire changed in vivo over primary and secondary sensitization to diphenylcyclopropenone (DPC), a hapten. For TCR sequencing, blood came from approximately 29 alopecia patients at anywhere from one to four time points (pre-sensitization, 2, 6 and 24 weeks). The research as a whole found: Because all patients had alopecia, a presumed autoimmune disease, the immune response of the patients might differ from that of healthy individuals. Significantly more large CDR3 similarity clusters were formed by expanded TCRs than by pre-sensitization or healthy control sets, consistent with antigen-driven responses. The number of TCRs above 1 in 1000 frequency did not change with DPC sensitization; there was no evidence of global repertoire structure alterations. After repeated subsampling, changes were observed in the strength of the expansion versus patch-test correlation and in the threshold at which the correlation became significant. Patch test score was positively correlated with the number of PT1 expanded TCRs, with significance at thresholds 8, 16 and 32 but not at 4.

The intended sense of this specimen's time point label: patch test 3, about 24 weeks after DPC sensitization. This sample's treatment or condition label indicates: therapeutic diphenylcyclopropenone sensitization with weekly scalp DPC. Blood at each patch-test visit was drawn before the patch test was applied. To be eligible, patients had to be aged 18 to 70, diagnosed with alopecia and judged suitable for DPC therapy, while pregnant patients were excluded. Total RNA was isolated from unfractionated whole blood collected in Tempus Blood RNA tubes. This clonotype was seen many times. There is no known antigen for this receptor. Base qualities are not recorded, but no much larger clone differs from it by a single base. Libraries were made using RACE. The sample was run on a NextSeq 500. Library preparation attached unique molecular identifiers to individual cDNA molecules for quantitative, reproducible TCR counting. From each blood RNA sample, both TCR alpha and TCR beta chains were sequenced. Concerning the study's data processing: Samples had a median of about 96,000 TCRs, with a range from 23,224 to 690,600. V, J and CDR3 annotation of the TCR reads was performed with the Decombinator software suite. Every sample was subsampled to the same number of TCRs (28,000) for the PS versus PT1 abundance plots. TCRs were defined as expanded if absent before sensitization and observed at least eight times at the 2-week time point. TCRdb redid the processing of the public reads, applying fastp at Q25 and MiXCR, and retained in-frame beta chains. Here each entry gathers all rows of one CDR3 protein and keeps the most common genes and DNA. TCRdb assigned the V and J calls; the authors' analysis was not used. Across this sample there are tens of thousands of distinct CDR3 sequences, with 11% seen only once. About 3.5% of the sample rests with the top ten.

The source material was whole blood, sampled in connection with sensitization to the hapten diphenylcyclopropenone (DPC). The sequence was obtained from a woman aged 50 to 65 with alopecia areata. Some clones in this sample may be carry-over from other donors' samples.

CDR3 reads: CASSYSGHPGNTGELFF. Here is the DNA: TGTGCCAGCAGTTACTCGGGGCACCCCGGGAACACCGGGGAGCTGTTTTTT. In this chain, TRBV6-2 or TRBV6-3 is recombined with TRBJ2-2; a weak D assignment points to TRBD1 (5 bases agree). As encoded in the germline V gene, CDR1 is MNHEY while CDR2 is SVGEGT. V is shortened by 0 bases, J by 1 base, and the region joining them spans 12 bases. Reading from cysteine to phenylalanine, the CDR3 counts 17 amino acids. The sequence is cut down to CDR3 DNA, 51 bases in frame from base 1.